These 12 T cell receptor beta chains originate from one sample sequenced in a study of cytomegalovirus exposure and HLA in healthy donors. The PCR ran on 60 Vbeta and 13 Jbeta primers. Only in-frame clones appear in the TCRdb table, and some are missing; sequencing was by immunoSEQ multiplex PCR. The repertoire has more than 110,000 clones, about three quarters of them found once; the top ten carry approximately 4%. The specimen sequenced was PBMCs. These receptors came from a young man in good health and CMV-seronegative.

DNA for the CDR3: TGCGCCAGCAGCCAAGCTTCAAGATGGACTCAGGGGGCGTATGGCTACACCTTC. Residues: CASSQASRWTQGAYGYTF. The chain recombines TRBV4-1 with TRBJ1-2; TRBD1 matches 8 bases. The CDR3 runs 18 residues. Germline CDR1 and CDR2: MGHRA and YSYEKL. V lost 1 base, J lost 5 bases, and 15 bases stayed unmatched.

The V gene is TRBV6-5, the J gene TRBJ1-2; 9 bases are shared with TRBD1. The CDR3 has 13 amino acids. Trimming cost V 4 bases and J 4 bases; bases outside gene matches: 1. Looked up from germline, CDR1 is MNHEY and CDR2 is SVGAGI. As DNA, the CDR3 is TGTGCCAGCAGTTGGGGACAGGGCTATGGCTACACCTTC. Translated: CASSWGQGYGYTF.

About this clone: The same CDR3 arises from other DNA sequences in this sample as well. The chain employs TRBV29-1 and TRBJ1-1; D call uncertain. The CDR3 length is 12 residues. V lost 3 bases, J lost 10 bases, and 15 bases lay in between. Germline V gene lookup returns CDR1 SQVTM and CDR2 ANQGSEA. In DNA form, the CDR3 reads TGCAGCGTTGACCGGAGGGTGCAAGGAGCTTTCTTT. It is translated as CSVDRRVQGAFF.

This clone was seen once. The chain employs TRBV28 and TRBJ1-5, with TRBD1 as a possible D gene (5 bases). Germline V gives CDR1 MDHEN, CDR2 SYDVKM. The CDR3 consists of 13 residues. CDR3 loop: CAAGGVGNQPQHF. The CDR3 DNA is TGTGCAGCGGGGGGGGTTGGGAATCAGCCCCAGCATTTT.

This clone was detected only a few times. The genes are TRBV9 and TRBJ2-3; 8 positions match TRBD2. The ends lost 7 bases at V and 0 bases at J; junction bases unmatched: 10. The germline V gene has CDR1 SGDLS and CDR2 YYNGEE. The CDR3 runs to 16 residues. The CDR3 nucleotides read TGTGCCAGCGGAGGAGGCGCGGGAGGTAGCACAGATACGCAGTATTTT. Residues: CASGGGAGGSTDTQYF.

In DNA form, the CDR3 reads TGTGCCAGCAGCCTGATAGCGGGAGTCAAAGATACGCAGTATTTT. It specifies CASSLIAGVKDTQYF. This chain links TRBV7-9 with TRBJ2-3; 9 bases map to TRBD2. V lost 5 bases to trimming and J lost 5 bases; unmatched junction nucleotides: 8. The germline gives CDR1 SEHNR, CDR2 FQNEAQ (reference sequence). This CDR3 has 15 amino acids.

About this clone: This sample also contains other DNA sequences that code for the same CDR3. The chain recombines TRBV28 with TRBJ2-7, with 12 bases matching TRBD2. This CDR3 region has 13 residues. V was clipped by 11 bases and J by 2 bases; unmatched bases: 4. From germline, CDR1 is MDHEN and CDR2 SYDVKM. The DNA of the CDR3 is TGTGCCTCTCGGACTAGCGGGACCTACGAGCAGTACTTC. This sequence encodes CASRTSGTYEQYF.

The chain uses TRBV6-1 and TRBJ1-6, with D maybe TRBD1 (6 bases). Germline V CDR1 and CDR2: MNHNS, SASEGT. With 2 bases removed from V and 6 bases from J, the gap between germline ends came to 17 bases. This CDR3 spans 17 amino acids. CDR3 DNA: TGTGCCAGCAGTGAACGGTTCTGGGACAAGTTTAATTCACCCCTCCACTTT. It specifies CASSERFWDKFNSPLHF.

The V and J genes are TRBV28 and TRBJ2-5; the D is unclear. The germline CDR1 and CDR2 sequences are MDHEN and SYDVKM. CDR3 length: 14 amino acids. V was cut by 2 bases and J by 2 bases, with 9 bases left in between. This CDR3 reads CASSLGQIQETQYF. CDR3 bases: TGTGCCAGCAGTTTAGGGCAGATACAAGAGACCCAGTACTTC.

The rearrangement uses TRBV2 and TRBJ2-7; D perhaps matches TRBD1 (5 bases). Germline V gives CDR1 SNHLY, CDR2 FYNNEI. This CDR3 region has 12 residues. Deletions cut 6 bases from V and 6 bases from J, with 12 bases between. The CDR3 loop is CASRLLGLEQYF. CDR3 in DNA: TGTGCCAGCAGACTTTTGGGGCTCGAGCAGTACTTC.

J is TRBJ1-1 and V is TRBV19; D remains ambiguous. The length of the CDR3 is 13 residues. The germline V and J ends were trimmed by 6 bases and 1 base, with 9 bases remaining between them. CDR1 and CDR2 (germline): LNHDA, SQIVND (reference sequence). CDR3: CASSFQKNTEAFF. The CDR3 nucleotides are TGTGCCAGTAGCTTTCAGAAGAACACTGAAGCTTTCTTT.

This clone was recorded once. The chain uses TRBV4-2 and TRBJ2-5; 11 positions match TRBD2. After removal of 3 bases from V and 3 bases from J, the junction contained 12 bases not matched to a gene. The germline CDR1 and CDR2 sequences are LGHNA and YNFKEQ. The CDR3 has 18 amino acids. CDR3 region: CASSHGTSGTIGEETQYF. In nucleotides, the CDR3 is TGTGCCAGCAGCCACGGGACTAGCGGAACAATAGGGGAAGAGACCCAGTACTTC.